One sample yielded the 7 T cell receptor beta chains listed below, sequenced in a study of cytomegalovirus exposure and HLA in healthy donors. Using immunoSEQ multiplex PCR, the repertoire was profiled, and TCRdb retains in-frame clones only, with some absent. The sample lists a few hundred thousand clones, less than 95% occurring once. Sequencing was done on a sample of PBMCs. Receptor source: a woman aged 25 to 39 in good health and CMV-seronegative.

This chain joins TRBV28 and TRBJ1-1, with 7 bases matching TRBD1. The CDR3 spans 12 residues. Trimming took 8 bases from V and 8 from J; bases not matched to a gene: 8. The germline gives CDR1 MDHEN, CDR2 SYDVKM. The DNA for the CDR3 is TGTGCCAGCCGGGGGGGGACAGCCGAAGCTTTCTTT. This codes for CASRGGTAEAFF.

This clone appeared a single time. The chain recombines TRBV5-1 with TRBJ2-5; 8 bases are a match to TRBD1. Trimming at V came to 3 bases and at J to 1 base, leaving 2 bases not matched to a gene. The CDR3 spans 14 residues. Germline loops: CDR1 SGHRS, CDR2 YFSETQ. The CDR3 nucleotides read TGCGCCAGCAGCTGGGGACAGGCCCAAGAGACCCAGTACTTC. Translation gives CASSWGQAQETQYF.

The CDR3 nucleotides are TGTGCCAGCAGCTTAGCGCTAGCGGCCGTCTACGAGCAGTACTTC. Protein product: CASSLALAAVYEQYF. The chain is built from TRBV7-6 and TRBJ2-7; 7 bases are shared with TRBD2. Looked up from germline, CDR1 is SGHVS and CDR2 is FNYEAQ. The V segment lost 0 bases and the J segment 3 bases; nucleotides outside the gene matches: 5. The CDR3 sequence is 15 residues long.

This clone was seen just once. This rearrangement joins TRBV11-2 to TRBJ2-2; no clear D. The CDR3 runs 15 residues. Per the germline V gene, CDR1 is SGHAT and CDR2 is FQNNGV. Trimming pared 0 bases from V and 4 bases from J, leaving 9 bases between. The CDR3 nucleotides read TGTGCCAGCAGCTTAGATCACGGGCGCACCGGGGAGCTGTTTTTT. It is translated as CASSLDHGRTGELFF.

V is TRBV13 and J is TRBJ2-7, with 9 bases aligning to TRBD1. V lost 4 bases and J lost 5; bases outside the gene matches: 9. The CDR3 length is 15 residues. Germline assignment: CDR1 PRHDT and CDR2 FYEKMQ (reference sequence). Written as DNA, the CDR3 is TGTGCCAGCAGCTCAGGGACAGGGCCACTTAACGAGCAGTACTTC. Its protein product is CASSSGTGPLNEQYF.

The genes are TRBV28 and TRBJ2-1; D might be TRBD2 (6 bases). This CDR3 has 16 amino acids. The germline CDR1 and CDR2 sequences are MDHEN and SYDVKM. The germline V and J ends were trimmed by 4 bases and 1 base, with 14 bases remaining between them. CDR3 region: CASSSVAGLSYNEQFF. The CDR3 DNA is TGTGCCAGCAGTTCCGTTGCGGGACTGTCCTACAATGAGCAGTTCTTC.

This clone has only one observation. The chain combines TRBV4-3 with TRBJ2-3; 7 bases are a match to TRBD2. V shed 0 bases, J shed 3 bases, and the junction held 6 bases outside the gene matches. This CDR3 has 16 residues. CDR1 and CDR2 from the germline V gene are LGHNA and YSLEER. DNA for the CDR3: TGCGCCAGCAGCCAAGAACGGGCCGGGAGGACAGATACGCAGTATTTT. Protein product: CASSQERAGRTDTQYF.